Described below is a single T cell receptor beta chain sequence and its context. This specimen comes from a study of T cell changes during pregnancy in multiple sclerosis. CDR1 SEHNR and CDR2 FQNEAQ come from the germline V gene (reference sequence). The CDR3 spans 13 residues. V gave up 3 bases and J gave up 4 bases; unmatched junction bases: 1. Generated by immunoSEQ multiplex PCR, the TCRdb table keeps only in-frame clones and is missing some. The repertoire holds more than 85,000 clones, with 94% as singletons. The receptor was derived from a female donor in good health, enrolled as a control in a pregnancy study. This chain joins TRBV7-9 and TRBJ1-2, with TRBD1 matching 8 bases. The sequenced sample was peripheral blood, obtained after pregnancy. CDR3 loop: CASSFGQGYGYTF. Written as DNA, the CDR3 is TGTGCCAGCAGCTTTGGACAGGGCTATGGCTACACCTTC.